These T cell receptor beta chains were read from a single sample in a study of blood T cells in healthy people across ages. TCRdb ran MiXCR on the 5' RACE reads and lists one entry per CDR3 protein. The sample includes about 2 million distinct CDR3 sequences, approximately 50% of them seen just once. The sequencing sample was made of blood. The receptor source for this set is a woman aged 40 to 50 in good health. Each CDR3 is given with its conserved first and last residue. Fields, in order: D gene, V gene, J gene, clone size, CDR3 DNA, CDR3 protein. D genes are given only for firm matches. Expanded clones get a size class; other rows say once, few or many, or leave the size out.

d_gene: TRBD2
v_gene: TRBV3-1
j_gene: TRBJ2-5
abundance: few
CDR3nt: TGTGCCAGCAGCCATCCCAAGCGGGGTAAAGAGACCCAGTACTTC
CDR3aa: CASSHPKRGKETQYF

d_gene: NA
v_gene: TRBV18
j_gene: TRBJ2-5
abundance: few
CDR3nt: TGTGCCAGCTCATCACAACCGGGGCAAAGGGCCCAAGAGACCCAGTACTTC
CDR3aa: CASSSQPGQRAQETQYF

d_gene: NA
v_gene: TRBV5-1
j_gene: TRBJ2-3
abundance: NA
CDR3nt: TGTGCCAGCAGTTCCGCGGGGGCCAGCACAGATACGCAGTATTTT
CDR3aa: CASSSAGASTDTQYF

d_gene: NA
v_gene: TRBV7-3
j_gene: TRBJ2-1
abundance: NA
CDR3nt: TGTGCCAGCAGCTTAGTAACCGCAGGCGCTGAGCAGTTCTTC
CDR3aa: CASSLVTAGAEQFF

d_gene: TRBD1
v_gene: TRBV24-1
j_gene: TRBJ2-5
abundance: NA
CDR3nt: TGTGCCACCAGGGCAGGGGGTATAGAGACCCAGTACTTC
CDR3aa: CATRAGGIETQYF

d_gene: TRBD1
v_gene: TRBV7-2
j_gene: TRBJ2-3
abundance: NA
CDR3nt: TGTGCCAGCAGCAAGACCGGGACAGGTAGCACAGATACGCAGTATTTT
CDR3aa: CASSKTGTGSTDTQYF

d_gene: TRBD2
v_gene: TRBV10-3
j_gene: TRBJ2-7
abundance: NA
CDR3nt: TGTGCCCTACAGAGCGGGAAGAGCCCCTACGAGCAGTACTTC
CDR3aa: CALQSGKSPYEQYF

d_gene: TRBD1
v_gene: TRBV7-2
j_gene: TRBJ1-1
abundance: NA
CDR3nt: TGTGCCAGCAGCTTACAGGGGGAGCGGACTGAAGCTTTCTTT
CDR3aa: CASSLQGERTEAFF

d_gene: NA
v_gene: TRBV6-6
j_gene: TRBJ1-1
abundance: NA
CDR3nt: TGTGCCAGCAGTTACCCGTCCACCTCGGACACTGAAGCTTTCTTT
CDR3aa: CASSYPSTSDTEAFF

d_gene: NA
v_gene: TRBV20-1
j_gene: TRBJ2-5
abundance: NA
CDR3nt: TGCAGTGCTAGTAGGGATTCGGAGACCCAGTACTTC
CDR3aa: CSASRDSETQYF

d_gene: NA
v_gene: TRBV6-6
j_gene: TRBJ1-2
abundance: NA
CDR3nt: TGTGCCAGCAGTTACCCGCCGGACGGGAACTATGGCTACACCTTC
CDR3aa: CASSYPPDGNYGYTF

d_gene: TRBD2
v_gene: TRBV7-2
j_gene: TRBJ2-3
abundance: NA
CDR3nt: TGTGCCAGCAGCCTACACAGGGGCGGGGGGGCAAAAGATACGCAGTATTTT
CDR3aa: CASSLHRGGGAKDTQYF

d_gene: NA
v_gene: TRBV12-3/TRBV12-4
j_gene: TRBJ2-1
abundance: NA
CDR3nt: TGTGCCAGCAGTTTCCGGACAGCCGGTCCCTACAATGAGCAGTTCTTC
CDR3aa: CASSFRTAGPYNEQFF

d_gene: TRBD2
v_gene: TRBV20-1
j_gene: TRBJ2-1
abundance: NA
CDR3nt: TGCAGTGCTAGAGATCCGGGACTAGCGGGGAACTACAATGAGCAGTTCTTC
CDR3aa: CSARDPGLAGNYNEQFF

d_gene: NA
v_gene: TRBV20-1
j_gene: TRBJ2-5
abundance: NA
CDR3nt: TGCAGTGCTAGGACAGTCGGAGAGACCCAGTACTTC
CDR3aa: CSARTVGETQYF

d_gene: NA
v_gene: TRBV5-6
j_gene: TRBJ2-1
abundance: NA
CDR3nt: TGTGCCAGCAGCTTGGGACCCCCCAGTACCTACAATGAGCAGTTCTTC
CDR3aa: CASSLGPPSTYNEQFF

d_gene: NA
v_gene: TRBV9
j_gene: TRBJ2-1
abundance: NA
CDR3nt: TGTGTCAGCAGCGTAGAACCGGGACCAGTGGATTACAATGAGCAGTTCTTC
CDR3aa: CVSSVEPGPVDYNEQFF

d_gene: NA
v_gene: TRBV9
j_gene: TRBJ2-5
abundance: NA
CDR3nt: TGTGCCAGCAGCGTAAGTGACAGGCGACAAGAGACCCAGTACTTC
CDR3aa: CASSVSDRRQETQYF

d_gene: NA
v_gene: TRBV10-3
j_gene: TRBJ1-1
abundance: NA
CDR3nt: TGTGCCACAAACAGAGGACTGAACACTGAAGCTTTCTTT
CDR3aa: CATNRGLNTEAFF

d_gene: TRBD1
v_gene: TRBV6-2/TRBV6-3
j_gene: TRBJ2-1
abundance: NA
CDR3nt: TGTGCCAGCAGTTACTCAGGGACAGGGGACTACAATGAGCAGTTCTTC
CDR3aa: CASSYSGTGDYNEQFF

d_gene: TRBD1
v_gene: TRBV7-3
j_gene: TRBJ2-5
abundance: few
CDR3nt: TGTGCCAGCAGCCGTAGGGGACAGGGTTCGCAAGAGACCCAGTACTTC
CDR3aa: CASSRRGQGSQETQYF

d_gene: TRBD1
v_gene: TRBV12-3/TRBV12-4
j_gene: TRBJ2-7
abundance: few
CDR3nt: TGTGCCAGCAGCAAAACAGGGGCCCCTACAGGGGAGCAGTACTTC
CDR3aa: CASSKTGAPTGEQYF

d_gene: NA
v_gene: TRBV12-3/TRBV12-4
j_gene: TRBJ2-3
abundance: NA
CDR3nt: TGTGCCAGCATTCCTGGGATTAGCACAGATACGCAGTATTTT
CDR3aa: CASIPGISTDTQYF

d_gene: NA
v_gene: TRBV20-1
j_gene: TRBJ1-2
abundance: NA
CDR3nt: TGCAGTGCTATCCCCCCGGGCAGATTTAACTATGGCTACACCTTC
CDR3aa: CSAIPPGRFNYGYTF

d_gene: TRBD1
v_gene: TRBV7-9
j_gene: TRBJ1-4
abundance: NA
CDR3nt: TGTGCCAGCACCCCTACAGGGGGCGGTGAAAAACTGTTTTTT
CDR3aa: CASTPTGGGEKLFF

d_gene: NA
v_gene: TRBV28
j_gene: TRBJ2-2
abundance: NA
CDR3nt: TGTGCCAGCAGTTTATTTCTCGGGTCTCCCCGGGAGCTGTTTTTT
CDR3aa: CASSLFLGSPRELFF

d_gene: TRBD1
v_gene: TRBV7-2
j_gene: TRBJ1-2
abundance: NA
CDR3nt: TGTGCCAGCAGGAGACAGGGGGACGAAGTTCGCTACACCTTC
CDR3aa: CASRRQGDEVRYTF

d_gene: TRBD1
v_gene: TRBV6-1
j_gene: TRBJ2-6
abundance: NA
CDR3nt: TGTGCCAGCAGGGGGGACAGGGGAAACTTTATCTCTGGGGCCAACGTCCTGACTTTC
CDR3aa: CASRGDRGNFISGANVLTF

d_gene: NA
v_gene: TRBV5-1
j_gene: TRBJ1-2
abundance: NA
CDR3nt: TGCGCCAGCAGCTTTCGGGGGGCCATCACTGACTATGGCTACACCTTC
CDR3aa: CASSFRGAITDYGYTF

d_gene: TRBD2
v_gene: TRBV6-5
j_gene: TRBJ2-5
abundance: NA
CDR3nt: TGTGCCAGCAGACGGACTAGCGGATACCAAGAGACCCAGTACTTC
CDR3aa: CASRRTSGYQETQYF

d_gene: TRBD2
v_gene: TRBV5-1
j_gene: TRBJ2-5
abundance: NA
CDR3nt: TGCGCCAGCAGCTCCCGACTAGCGGGGGCCCCCGAGACCCAGTACTTC
CDR3aa: CASSSRLAGAPETQYF

d_gene: TRBD2
v_gene: TRBV6-6
j_gene: TRBJ2-1
abundance: few
CDR3nt: TGTGCCAGCAGTTACACAATAGCGGGGGGCCGCGATGAGCAGTTCTTC
CDR3aa: CASSYTIAGGRDEQFF

d_gene: TRBD1
v_gene: TRBV4-3
j_gene: TRBJ2-7
abundance: few
CDR3nt: TGCGCCAGCAGCCAAGGTTCAGGGGGTGGCTCCTACGAGCAGTACTTC
CDR3aa: CASSQGSGGGSYEQYF

d_gene: NA
v_gene: TRBV7-9
j_gene: TRBJ2-3
abundance: many
CDR3nt: TGTGCCAGCAGCTTAGCTCATCCCACAGATACGCAGTATTTT
CDR3aa: CASSLAHPTDTQYF

d_gene: NA
v_gene: TRBV7-3
j_gene: TRBJ2-3
abundance: NA
CDR3nt: TGTGCCAGCAGCTCCGAACCCTCAGCTACGCAGTATTTT
CDR3aa: CASSSEPSATQYF

d_gene: TRBD1
v_gene: TRBV6-2/TRBV6-3
j_gene: TRBJ2-7
abundance: NA
CDR3nt: TGTGCCAGCAGTTGGGGGACAGTGATCTACGAGCAGTACTTC
CDR3aa: CASSWGTVIYEQYF

d_gene: NA
v_gene: TRBV13
j_gene: TRBJ2-7
abundance: few
CDR3nt: TGTGCCAGCAGCTTAGCCCCCGTGGGGGGCGAGCAGTACTTC
CDR3aa: CASSLAPVGGEQYF